This T cell receptor (beta chain) derives from a study of T cell responses to AZD1222 COVID-19 vaccine. Germline CDR1 SGHAT, CDR2 FQNNGV. The CDR3 runs to 14 residues. Trimming removed 0 bases at V and 3 bases at J, with 6 bases between. Broader study findings: The sample set comprised mostly white British donors with more females, and clonal diversity was possibly underestimated. Only after the peak T cell response were repertoires sampled. A reported finding is that nearly half of spike-specific TCRs target unmutated variant regions. Only a handful of people who got AZD1222 tested seropositive at baseline.

Regarding this clone: The antigen remains undetermined.

Profiled with immunoSEQ multiplex PCR; TCRdb holds only in-frame clones, not every one. The sample lists some 140,000 clones; 65% to 90% were seen once. The source of this sequence is an adult who received the MenACWY meningococcal vaccine as a control. This chain links TRBV11-2 with TRBJ2-4; D not certain. The sequenced sample was peripheral blood, obtained 28 days after the second dose of the MenACWY control vaccine. This CDR3 is CASSLDGHKNIQYF. CDR3 in DNA: TGTGCCAGCAGCTTAGATGGGCACAAAAACATTCAGTACTTC.